This TCR beta chain stems from a study of Graves' ophthalmopathy and Graves' hyperthyroidism. Amplifying from RNA transcripts, the study obtained TCR beta CDR3 regions. Second-round multiplex PCR came after first-round RT-PCR with HTBI primers. Each CDR3 protein gets one entry after TCRdb re-called the multiplex PCR reads with MiXCR. The sample shows about 240,000 distinct CDR3 sequences, around 50% of them seen only once. Concerning this clonotype itself: An end of the junction differs from the germline gene, which may be a read error.

CDR1 and CDR2 from the germline V gene are ENHRY and SYGVKD. The length of the CDR3 is 12 residues. Sequencing was performed on peripheral blood. The chain carries TRBV10-3 and TRBJ1-4; D is ambiguous. The TCR was taken from an adult man with Graves' ophthalmopathy. The CDR3 region is CASSSSYEELFF. CDR3 nucleotide sequence: TGTGCCAGCAGTTCCAGCTATGAAGAACTGTTTTTT.